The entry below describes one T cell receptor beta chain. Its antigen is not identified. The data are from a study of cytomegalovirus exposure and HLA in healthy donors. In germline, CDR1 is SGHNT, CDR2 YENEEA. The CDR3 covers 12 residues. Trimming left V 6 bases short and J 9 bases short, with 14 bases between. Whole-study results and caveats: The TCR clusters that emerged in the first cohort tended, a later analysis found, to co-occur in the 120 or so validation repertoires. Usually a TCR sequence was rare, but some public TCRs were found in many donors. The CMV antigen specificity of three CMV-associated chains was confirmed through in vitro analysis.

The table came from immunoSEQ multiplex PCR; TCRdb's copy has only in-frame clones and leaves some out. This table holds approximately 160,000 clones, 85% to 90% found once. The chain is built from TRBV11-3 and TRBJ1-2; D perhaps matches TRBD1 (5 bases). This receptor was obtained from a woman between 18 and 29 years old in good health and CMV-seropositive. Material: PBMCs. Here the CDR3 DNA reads TGTGCCAGCAGGGGGGGAAGCGAAAGCTACACCTTC. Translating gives CASRGGSESYTF.